One and the same sample provided the 9 T cell receptor beta chains below, sequenced in a study of cytomegalovirus exposure and HLA in healthy donors. The PCR had 60 Vbeta and 13 Jbeta primers. Repertoires were generated with immunoSEQ multiplex PCR, while TCRdb's copy carries only in-frame clones and drops some. The sample records approximately 120,000 clones, over 70% being singletons. The specimen was PBMCs. Receptors originate from a woman aged 45-65 years in good health and CMV-seropositive.

DNA for the CDR3: TGTGCCAGCAGCCGAGAAGCCGGGACTAGTCCCTACGAGCAGTACTTC. Translating it yields CASSREAGTSPYEQYF. This chain joins TRBV4-2 and TRBJ2-7; 8 positions agree with TRBD2. The CDR3 length is 16 residues. V was pared by 4 bases and J by 2 bases, with 10 bases of the junction left unmatched. The V gene's germline CDR1 is LGHNA and CDR2 YNFKEQ.

This clone was seen more than once but under ten times. The chain has TRBV20-1 and TRBJ2-5, with no clear D. The germline CDR1 and CDR2 sequences are DFQATT and SNEGSKA (reference sequence). The CDR3 has 9 residues. V shed 7 bases and J shed 5 bases, with 5 bases lying between them. For the CDR3, the DNA is TGCAGTGTTTCGGAGACCCAGTACTTC. It codes for CSVSETQYF.

The rearrangement uses TRBV7-3 and TRBJ2-3; 9 bases fit TRBD2. The CDR3 has 18 amino acids. Trimming took 5 bases from V and 4 from J; bases not matched to a gene: 16. CDR1 and CDR2 from the germline V gene are SGHTA and FQGTGA. CDR3 coding DNA: TGTGCCAGCAGCCCTACCCTGCGGGGCGGGGGGGCTGCAGATACGCAGTATTTT. The encoded protein is CASSPTLRGGGAADTQYF.

This clone appeared once. The chain couples TRBV10-3 to TRBJ2-7; 9 bases line up with TRBD2. The V segment lost 11 bases and the J segment 2 bases; nucleotides outside the gene matches: 10. The V gene's germline CDR1 is ENHRY and CDR2 SYGVKD. This CDR3 has 14 amino acids. The CDR3 DNA sequence: TGTGCCGCCTCAGGGCGGGAGGGGCCCTACGAGCAGTACTTC. Translated: CAASGREGPYEQYF.

This clone was counted a few times. This chain connects TRBV19 to TRBJ2-3; possibly TRBD1 for D (6 bases). CDR1 is LNHDA, CDR2 SQIVND, per germline (reference sequence). CDR3 size: 16 residues. Trimming pared 6 bases from V and 5 bases from J, leaving 21 bases between. This chain's CDR3 is CASSHINDRFIDTQYF. CDR3 nucleotide sequence: TGTGCCAGTAGCCATATTAACGACAGGTTCATAGATACGCAGTATTTT.

The chain carries TRBV5-6 and TRBJ1-4; 11 positions match TRBD1. In germline, CDR1 is SGHDT, CDR2 YYEEEE. V dropped 3 bases and J dropped 6; count of bases not matched to a gene: 4. CDR3 length equals 15 residues. The DNA of the CDR3 is TGTGCCAGCAGCTGGGGACAGGGGGTTGATGAAAAACTGTTTTTT. Protein product: CASSWGQGVDEKLFF.

This rearrangement joins TRBV6-6 to TRBJ2-5, with 7 bases identical to TRBD2. There are 14 residues in the CDR3. J lost 5 bases, V lost 0 bases, and 3 bases had no gene match. The germline CDR1 and CDR2 sequences are MNHNY and SVGAGI (reference sequence). The CDR3 protein is CASSYSPAGETQYF. CDR3 nucleotide sequence: TGTGCCAGCAGTTACTCCCCAGCGGGGGAGACCCAGTACTTC.

The V gene is TRBV18, the J gene TRBJ1-2; 7 positions match TRBD1. Germline V CDR1 and CDR2: KGHSH, LQKENI. J gave up 2 bases and V 1 base, and 4 bases lay outside the gene matches. The CDR3 has 15 amino acids. The DNA of the CDR3 is TGTGCCAGCTCACCACTGACGACAGGGAACTATGGCTACACCTTC. It translates to CASSPLTTGNYGYTF.

This clone was counted only a few times. The chain couples TRBV4-1 to TRBJ1-2, with TRBD1 matching over 8 bases. CDR1 MGHRA and CDR2 YSYEKL come from the germline V gene. The ends lost 0 bases at V and 5 bases at J; junction bases unmatched: 11. The CDR3 sequence is 17 residues long. CDR3 nucleotides: TGCGCCAGCAGCCAAGATTCAAGGACAGGGTTTGGATATGGCTACACCTTC. Translation: CASSQDSRTGFGYGYTF.